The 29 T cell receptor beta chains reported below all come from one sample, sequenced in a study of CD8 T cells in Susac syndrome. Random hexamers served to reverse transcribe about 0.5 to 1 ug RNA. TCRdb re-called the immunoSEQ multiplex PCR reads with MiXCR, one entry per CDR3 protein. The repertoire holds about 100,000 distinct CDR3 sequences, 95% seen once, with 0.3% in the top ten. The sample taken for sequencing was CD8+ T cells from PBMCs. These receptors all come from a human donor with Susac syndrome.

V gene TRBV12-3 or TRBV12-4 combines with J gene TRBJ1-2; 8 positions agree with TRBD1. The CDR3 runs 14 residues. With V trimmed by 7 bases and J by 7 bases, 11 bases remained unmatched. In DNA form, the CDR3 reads TGTGCCAGCACACAGGGGACAGGTGCCTCTGGCTACACCTTC. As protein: CASTQGTGASGYTF.

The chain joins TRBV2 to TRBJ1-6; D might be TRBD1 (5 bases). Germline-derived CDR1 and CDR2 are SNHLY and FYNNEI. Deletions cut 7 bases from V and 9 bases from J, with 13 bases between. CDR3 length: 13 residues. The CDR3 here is CASNWGSSSPLHF. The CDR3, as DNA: TGTGCCAGCAATTGGGGGTCTTCTTCACCCCTCCACTTT.

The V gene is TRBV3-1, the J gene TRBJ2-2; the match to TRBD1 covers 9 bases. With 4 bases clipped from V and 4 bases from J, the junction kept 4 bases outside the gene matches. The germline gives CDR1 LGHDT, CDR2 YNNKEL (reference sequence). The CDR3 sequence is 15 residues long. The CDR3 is CASSPGQGGTGELFF. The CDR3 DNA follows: TGTGCCAGCAGCCCGGGACAGGGAGGCACCGGGGAGCTGTTTTTT. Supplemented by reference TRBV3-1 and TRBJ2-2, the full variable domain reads DTAVSQTPKYLVTQMGNDKSIKCEQNLGHDTMYWYKQDSKKFLKIMFSYNNKELIINETVPNRFSPKSPDKAHLNLHINSLELGDSAVYFCASSPGQGGTGELFFGEGSRLTVL.

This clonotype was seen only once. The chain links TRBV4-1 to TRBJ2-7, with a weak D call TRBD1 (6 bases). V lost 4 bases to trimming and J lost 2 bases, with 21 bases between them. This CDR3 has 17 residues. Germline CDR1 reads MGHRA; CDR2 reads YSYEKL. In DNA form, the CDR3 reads TGCGCCAGCAGCCCAACCCCCAGGGGACAACTCGCCTACGAGCAGTACTTC. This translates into CASSPTPRGQLAYEQYF.

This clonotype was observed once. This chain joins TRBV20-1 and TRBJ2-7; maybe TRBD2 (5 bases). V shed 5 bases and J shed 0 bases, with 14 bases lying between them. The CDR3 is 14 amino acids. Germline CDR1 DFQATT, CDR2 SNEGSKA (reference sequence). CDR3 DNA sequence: TGCAGTGCTGAAAAGAGGGCCGGCTCCTACGAGCAGTACTTC. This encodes CSAEKRAGSYEQYF.

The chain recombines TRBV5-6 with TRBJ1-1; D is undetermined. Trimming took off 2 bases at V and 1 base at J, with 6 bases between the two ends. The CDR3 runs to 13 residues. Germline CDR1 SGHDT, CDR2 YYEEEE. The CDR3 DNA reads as TGTGCCAGCAGCTTAGGGTGGAACACTGAAGCTTTCTTT. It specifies CASSLGWNTEAFF.

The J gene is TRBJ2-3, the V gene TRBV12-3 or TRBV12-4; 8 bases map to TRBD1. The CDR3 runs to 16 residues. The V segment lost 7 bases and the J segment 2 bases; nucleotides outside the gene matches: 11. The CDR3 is CASTDRGKRDTDTQYF. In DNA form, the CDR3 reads TGTGCCAGCACCGACAGGGGAAAGAGAGACACAGATACGCAGTATTTT.

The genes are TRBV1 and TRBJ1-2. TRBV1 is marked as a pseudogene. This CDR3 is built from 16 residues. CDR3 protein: CTSSQSISQPNYGYTF. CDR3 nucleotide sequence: TGCACCAGCAGCCAGAGTATTTCTCAGCCTAACTATGGCTACACCTTC.

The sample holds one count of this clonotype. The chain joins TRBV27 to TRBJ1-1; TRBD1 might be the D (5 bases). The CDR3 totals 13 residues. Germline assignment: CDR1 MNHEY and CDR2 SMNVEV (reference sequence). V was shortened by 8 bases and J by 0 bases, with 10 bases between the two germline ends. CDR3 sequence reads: CASRRGMNTEAFF. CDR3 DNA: TGTGCCAGCCGGAGGGGAATGAACACTGAAGCTTTCTTT.

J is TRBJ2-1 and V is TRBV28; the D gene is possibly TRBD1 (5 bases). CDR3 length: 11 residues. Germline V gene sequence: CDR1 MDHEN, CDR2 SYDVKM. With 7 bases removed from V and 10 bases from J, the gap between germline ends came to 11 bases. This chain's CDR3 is CASTHGAEQFF. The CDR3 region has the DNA TGTGCCAGCACCCATGGGGCCGAGCAGTTCTTC.

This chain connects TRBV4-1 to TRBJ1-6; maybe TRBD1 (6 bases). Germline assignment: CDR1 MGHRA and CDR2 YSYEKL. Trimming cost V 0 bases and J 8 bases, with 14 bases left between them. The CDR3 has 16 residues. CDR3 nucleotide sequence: TGCGCCAGCAGCCAAGAGGGGGAGACAGGTTATTCACCCCTCCACTTT. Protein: CASSQEGETGYSPLHF.

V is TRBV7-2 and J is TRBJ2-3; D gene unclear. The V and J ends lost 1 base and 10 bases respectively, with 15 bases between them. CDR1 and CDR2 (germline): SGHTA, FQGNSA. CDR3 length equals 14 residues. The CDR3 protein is CASSLGIGNVAQYF. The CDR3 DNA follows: TGTGCCAGCAGCTTAGGGATAGGGAACGTCGCGCAGTATTTT.

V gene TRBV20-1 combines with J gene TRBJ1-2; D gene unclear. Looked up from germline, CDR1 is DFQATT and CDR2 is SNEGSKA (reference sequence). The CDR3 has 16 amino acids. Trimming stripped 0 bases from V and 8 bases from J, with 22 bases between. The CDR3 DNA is TGCAGTGCTAGAGATTTGGCGGGGAAGGGAACGCGGGGCTACACCTTC. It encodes CSARDLAGKGTRGYTF.

The CDR3 nucleotides read TGCAGTGCTGTTTCTCAGACTAGCGGGCTAGCCAAAAACATTCAGTACTTC. This gives the protein CSAVSQTSGLAKNIQYF. The gene calls are TRBV20-1 and TRBJ2-4; 10 nucleotides line up with TRBD2. CDR1 and CDR2 (germline): DFQATT, SNEGSKA (reference sequence). The CDR3 is 17 residues long. Losses at the gene ends were 5 bases for V and 0 bases for J; bases not matched to a gene: 10.

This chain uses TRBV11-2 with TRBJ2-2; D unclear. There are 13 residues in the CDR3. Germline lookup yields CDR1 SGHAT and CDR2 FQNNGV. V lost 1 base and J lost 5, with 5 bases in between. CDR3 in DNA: TGTGCCAGCAGCTTAGGGCTAACCGGGGAGCTGTTTTTT. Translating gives CASSLGLTGELFF.

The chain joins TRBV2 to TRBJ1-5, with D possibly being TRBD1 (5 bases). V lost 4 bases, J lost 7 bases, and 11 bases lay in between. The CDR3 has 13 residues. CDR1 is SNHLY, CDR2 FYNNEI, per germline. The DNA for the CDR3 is TGTGCCAGCAGTGTCGAGGGGTGGCAGCCCCAGCATTTT. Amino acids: CASSVEGWQPQHF.

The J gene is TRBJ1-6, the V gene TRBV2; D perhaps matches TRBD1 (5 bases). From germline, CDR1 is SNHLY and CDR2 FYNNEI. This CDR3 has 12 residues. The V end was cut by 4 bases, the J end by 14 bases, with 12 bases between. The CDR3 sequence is CASSVGWGTLHF. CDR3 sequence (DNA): TGTGCCAGCAGTGTCGGTTGGGGCACCCTCCACTTT.

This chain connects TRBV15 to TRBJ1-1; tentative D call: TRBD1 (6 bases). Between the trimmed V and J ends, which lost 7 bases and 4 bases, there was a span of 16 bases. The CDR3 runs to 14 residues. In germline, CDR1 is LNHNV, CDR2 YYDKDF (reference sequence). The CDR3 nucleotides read TGTGCCACCAACCCAGGGGACACTTCCACTGAAGCTTTCTTT. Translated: CATNPGDTSTEAFF.

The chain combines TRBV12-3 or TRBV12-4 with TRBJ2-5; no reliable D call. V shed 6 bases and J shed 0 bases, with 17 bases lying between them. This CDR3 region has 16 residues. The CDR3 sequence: CASSQELGPNQETQYF. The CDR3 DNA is TGTGCCAGCAGCCAAGAACTCGGGCCGAACCAAGAGACCCAGTACTTC.

This CDR3 is CASQGQATYGYTF. CDR3 nucleotides: TGTGCCAGCCAAGGACAGGCGACCTATGGCTACACCTTC. The gene calls are TRBV25-1 and TRBJ1-2, with 7 bases fitting TRBD1. The length of the CDR3 is 13 residues. Germline loops: CDR1 MGHDK, CDR2 SYGVNS. V lost 8 bases, J lost 4 bases, and 7 bases stayed unmatched.

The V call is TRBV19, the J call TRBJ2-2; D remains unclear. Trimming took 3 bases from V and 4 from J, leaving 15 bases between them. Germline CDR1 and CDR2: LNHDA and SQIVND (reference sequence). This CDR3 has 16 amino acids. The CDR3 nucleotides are TGTGCCAGTAGTATCTCCTTGTTCAGAGGCACCGGGGAGCTGTTTTTT. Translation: CASSISLFRGTGELFF. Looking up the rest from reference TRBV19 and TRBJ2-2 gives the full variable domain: DGGITQSPKYLFRKEGQNVTLSCEQNLNHDAMYWYRQDPGQGLRLIYYSQIVNDFQKGDIAEGYSVSREKKESFPLTVTSAQKNPTAFYLCASSISLFRGTGELFFGEGSRLTVL.

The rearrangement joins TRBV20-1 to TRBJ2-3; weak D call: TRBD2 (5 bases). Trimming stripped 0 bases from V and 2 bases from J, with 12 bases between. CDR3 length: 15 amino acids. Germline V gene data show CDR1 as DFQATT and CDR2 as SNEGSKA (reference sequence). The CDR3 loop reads CSARDYGEITDTQYF. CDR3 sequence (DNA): TGCAGTGCTAGAGATTACGGGGAGATCACAGATACGCAGTATTTT.

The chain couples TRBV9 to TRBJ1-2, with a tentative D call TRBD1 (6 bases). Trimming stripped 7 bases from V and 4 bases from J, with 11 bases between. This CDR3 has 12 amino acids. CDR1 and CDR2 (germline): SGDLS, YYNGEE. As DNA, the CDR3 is TGTGCCAGCTGGGCAGGGGCCTATGGCTACACCTTC. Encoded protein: CASWAGAYGYTF. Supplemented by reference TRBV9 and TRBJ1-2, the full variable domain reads DSGVTQTPKHLITATGQRVTLRCSPRSGDLSVYWYQQSLDQGLQFLIQYYNGEERAKGNILERFSAQQFPDLHSELNLSSLELGDSALYFCASWAGAYGYTFGSGTRLTVV.

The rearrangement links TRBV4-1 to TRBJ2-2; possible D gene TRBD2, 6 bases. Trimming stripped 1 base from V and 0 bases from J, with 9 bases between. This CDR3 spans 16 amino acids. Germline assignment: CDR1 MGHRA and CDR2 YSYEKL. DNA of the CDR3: TGCGCCAGCAGCCAAGCCGGGACTTCGAACACCGGGGAGCTGTTTTTT. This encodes CASSQAGTSNTGELFF.

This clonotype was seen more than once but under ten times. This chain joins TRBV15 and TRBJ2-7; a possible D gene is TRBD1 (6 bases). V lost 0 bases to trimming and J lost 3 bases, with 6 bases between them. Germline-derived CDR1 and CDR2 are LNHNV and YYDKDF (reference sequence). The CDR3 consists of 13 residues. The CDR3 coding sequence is TGTGCCACCAGCAGAGAGGACAGCTACGAGCAGTACTTC. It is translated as CATSREDSYEQYF.

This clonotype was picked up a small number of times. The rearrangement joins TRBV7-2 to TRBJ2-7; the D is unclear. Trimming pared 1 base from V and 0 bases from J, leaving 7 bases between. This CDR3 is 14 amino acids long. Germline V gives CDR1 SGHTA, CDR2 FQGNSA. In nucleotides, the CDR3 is TGTGCCAGCAGCTTAGGGGCTTCCTCCTACGAGCAGTACTTC. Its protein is CASSLGASSYEQYF.

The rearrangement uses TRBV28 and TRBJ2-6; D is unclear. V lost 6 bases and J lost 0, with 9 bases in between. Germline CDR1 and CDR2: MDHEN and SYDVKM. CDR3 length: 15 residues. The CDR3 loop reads CASSPQNSGANVLTF. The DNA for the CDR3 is TGTGCCAGCAGCCCTCAGAACTCTGGGGCCAACGTCCTGACTTTC.

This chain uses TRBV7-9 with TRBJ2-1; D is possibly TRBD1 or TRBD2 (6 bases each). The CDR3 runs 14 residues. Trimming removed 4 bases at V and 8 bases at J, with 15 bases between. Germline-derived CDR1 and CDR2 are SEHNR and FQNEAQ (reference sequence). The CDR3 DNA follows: TGTGCCAGCAGCTGGGGGCCAAGGGGGGATGAGCAGTTCTTC. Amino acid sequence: CASSWGPRGDEQFF. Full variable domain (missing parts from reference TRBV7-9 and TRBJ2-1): DTGVSQNPRHKITKRGQNVTFRCDPISEHNRLYWYRQTLGQGPEFLTYFQNEAQLEKSRLLSDRFSAERPKGSFSTLEIQRTEQGDSAMYLCASSWGPRGDEQFFGPGTRLTVL.

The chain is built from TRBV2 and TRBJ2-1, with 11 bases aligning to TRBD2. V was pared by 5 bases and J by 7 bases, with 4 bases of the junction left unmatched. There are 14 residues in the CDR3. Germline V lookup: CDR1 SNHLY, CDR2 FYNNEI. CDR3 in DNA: TGTGCCAGCAGTTTTAGCGGGGGGGTGAATGAGCAGTTCTTC. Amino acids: CASSFSGGVNEQFF.